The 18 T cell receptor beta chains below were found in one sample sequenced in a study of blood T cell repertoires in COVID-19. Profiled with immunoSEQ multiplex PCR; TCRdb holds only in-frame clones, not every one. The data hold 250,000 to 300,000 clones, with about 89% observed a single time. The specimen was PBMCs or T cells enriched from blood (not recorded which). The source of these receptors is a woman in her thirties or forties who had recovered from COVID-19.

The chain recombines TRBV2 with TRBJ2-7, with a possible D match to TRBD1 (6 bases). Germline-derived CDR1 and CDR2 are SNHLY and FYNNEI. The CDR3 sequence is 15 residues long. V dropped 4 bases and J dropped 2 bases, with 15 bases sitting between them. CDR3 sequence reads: CASSVLQGRTYEQYF. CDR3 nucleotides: TGTGCCAGCAGTGTTTTACAGGGACGGACCTACGAGCAGTACTTC.

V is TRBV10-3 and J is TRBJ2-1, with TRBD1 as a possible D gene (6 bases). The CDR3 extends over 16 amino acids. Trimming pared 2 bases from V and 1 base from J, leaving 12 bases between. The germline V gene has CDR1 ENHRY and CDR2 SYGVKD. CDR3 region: CAISERGRLSYNEQFF. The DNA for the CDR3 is TGTGCCATCAGTGAGAGGGGGAGATTGTCCTACAATGAGCAGTTCTTC.

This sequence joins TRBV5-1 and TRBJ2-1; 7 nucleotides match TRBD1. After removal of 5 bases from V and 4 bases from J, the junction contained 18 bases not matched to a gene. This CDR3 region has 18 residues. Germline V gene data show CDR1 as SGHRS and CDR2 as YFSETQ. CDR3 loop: CASRAWYFRDREYNEQFF. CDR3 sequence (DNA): TGCGCCAGCAGAGCTTGGTATTTTAGGGACAGAGAATACAATGAGCAGTTCTTC.

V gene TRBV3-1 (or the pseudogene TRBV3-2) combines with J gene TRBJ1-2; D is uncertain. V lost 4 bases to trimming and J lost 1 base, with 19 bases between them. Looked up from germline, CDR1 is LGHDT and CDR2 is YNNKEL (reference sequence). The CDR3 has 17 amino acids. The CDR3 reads CASSLRGQAPLNYGYTF. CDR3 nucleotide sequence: TGTGCCAGCAGCCTCCGAGGGCAGGCCCCTCTTAACTATGGCTACACCTTC.

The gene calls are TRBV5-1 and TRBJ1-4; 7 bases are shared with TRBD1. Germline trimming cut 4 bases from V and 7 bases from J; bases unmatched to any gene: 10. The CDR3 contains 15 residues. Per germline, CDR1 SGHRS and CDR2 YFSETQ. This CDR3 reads CASSAKQGLGEKLFF. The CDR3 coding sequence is TGCGCCAGCAGCGCCAAACAGGGGTTGGGTGAAAAACTGTTTTTT.

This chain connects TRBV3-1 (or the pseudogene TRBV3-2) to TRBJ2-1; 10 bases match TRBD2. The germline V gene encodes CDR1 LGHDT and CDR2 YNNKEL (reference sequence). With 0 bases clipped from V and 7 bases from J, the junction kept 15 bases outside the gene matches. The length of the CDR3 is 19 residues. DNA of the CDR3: TGTGCCAGCAGCCAAGATCCCAGCGGGAGGGCACCGGGTTTGAATGAGCAGTTCTTC. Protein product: CASSQDPSGRAPGLNEQFF.

For the CDR3, the DNA is TGTGCCAGCAGCCTTGGGACTAGCGGATTTCAAGAGACCCAGTACTTC. It encodes CASSLGTSGFQETQYF. The chain carries TRBV4-2 and TRBJ2-5; 11 nucleotides agree with TRBD2. The CDR3 has 16 amino acids. V lost 4 bases, J lost 2 bases, and 6 bases stayed unmatched. Germline V gene data show CDR1 as LGHNA and CDR2 as YNFKEQ.

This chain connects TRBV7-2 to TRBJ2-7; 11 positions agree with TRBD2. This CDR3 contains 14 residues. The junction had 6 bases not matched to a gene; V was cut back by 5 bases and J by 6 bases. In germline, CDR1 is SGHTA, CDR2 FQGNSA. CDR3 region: CASSPTSGMIEQYF. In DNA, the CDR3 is TGTGCCAGCAGCCCGACTAGCGGGATGATCGAGCAGTACTTC.

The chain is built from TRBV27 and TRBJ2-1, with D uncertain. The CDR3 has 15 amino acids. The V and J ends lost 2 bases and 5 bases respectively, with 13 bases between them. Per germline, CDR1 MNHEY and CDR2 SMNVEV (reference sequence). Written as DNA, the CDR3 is TGTGCCAGCAGTTTAAACTTAGACTTTAACAATGAGCAGTTCTTC. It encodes CASSLNLDFNNEQFF.

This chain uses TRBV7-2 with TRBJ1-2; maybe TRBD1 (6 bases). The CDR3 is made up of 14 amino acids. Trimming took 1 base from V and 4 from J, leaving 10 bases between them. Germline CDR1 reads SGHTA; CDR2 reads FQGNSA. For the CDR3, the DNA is TGTGCCAGCAGCTTAGGGCCAGGGGCCTATGGCTACACCTTC. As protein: CASSLGPGAYGYTF.

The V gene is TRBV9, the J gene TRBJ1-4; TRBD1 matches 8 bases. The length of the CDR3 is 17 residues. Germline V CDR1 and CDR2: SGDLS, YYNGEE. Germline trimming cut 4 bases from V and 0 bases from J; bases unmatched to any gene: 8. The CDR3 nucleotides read TGTGCCAGCAGCTTAGCGACAGGGGTTGCAACTAATGAAAAACTGTTTTTT. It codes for CASSLATGVATNEKLFF.

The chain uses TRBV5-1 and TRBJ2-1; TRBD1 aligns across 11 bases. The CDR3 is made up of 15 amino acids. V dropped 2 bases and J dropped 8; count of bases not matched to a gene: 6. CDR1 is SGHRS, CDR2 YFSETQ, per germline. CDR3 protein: CASSFRDRGFDEQFF. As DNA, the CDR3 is TGCGCCAGCAGCTTCCGGGACAGGGGGTTCGATGAGCAGTTCTTC.

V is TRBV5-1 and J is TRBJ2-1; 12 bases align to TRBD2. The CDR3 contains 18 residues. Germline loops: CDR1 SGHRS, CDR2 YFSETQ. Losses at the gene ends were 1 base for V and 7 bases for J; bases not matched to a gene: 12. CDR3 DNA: TGCGCCAGCAGCTTGTCCCCCGGGACTAGCGGGCGCAGGAATGAGCAGTTCTTC. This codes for CASSLSPGTSGRRNEQFF.

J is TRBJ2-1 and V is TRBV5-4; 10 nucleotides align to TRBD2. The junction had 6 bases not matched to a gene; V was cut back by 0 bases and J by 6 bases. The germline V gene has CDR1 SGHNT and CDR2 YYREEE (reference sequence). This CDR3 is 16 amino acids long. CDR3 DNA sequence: TGTGCCAGCAGCTTGGATCTAGCGGGAGTCTCCAATGAGCAGTTCTTC. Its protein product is CASSLDLAGVSNEQFF.

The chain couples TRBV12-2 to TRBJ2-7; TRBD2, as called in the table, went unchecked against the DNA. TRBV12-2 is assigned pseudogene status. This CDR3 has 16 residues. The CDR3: CASRLVLMIAGAEQYF. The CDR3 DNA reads TGTGCAAGTCGCTTAGTTCTGATGATAGCGGGAGCCGAGCAGTACTTC.

The DNA for the CDR3 is TGTGCCACCAGTGAGGCTAGCCCGTACGGGGAGCTGTTTTTT. Encoded protein: CATSEASPYGELFF. The rearrangement joins TRBV24-1 to TRBJ2-2, with D tentatively TRBD2 (5 bases). The V gene's germline CDR1 is KGHDR and CDR2 SFDVKD. V lost 4 bases, J lost 7 bases, and 12 bases lay in between. There are 14 residues in the CDR3.

The CDR3 DNA sequence: TGTGCCAGCAGCGCCAGGGCAATGGATGAAAAACTGTTTTTT. It translates to CASSARAMDEKLFF. This chain uses TRBV7-3 with TRBJ1-4; maybe TRBD1 (5 bases). Germline V lookup: CDR1 SGHTA, CDR2 FQGTGA. This CDR3 region has 14 residues. V dropped 5 bases and J dropped 6 bases, with 13 bases sitting between them. The entire variable domain, with the rest obtained from reference TRBV7-3 and TRBJ1-4, is as follows: GAGVSQTPSNKVTEKGKYVELRCDPISGHTALYWYRQSLGQGPEFLIYFQGTGAADDSGLPNDRFFAVRPEGSVSTLKIQRTERGDSAVYLCASSARAMDEKLFFGSGTQLSVL.

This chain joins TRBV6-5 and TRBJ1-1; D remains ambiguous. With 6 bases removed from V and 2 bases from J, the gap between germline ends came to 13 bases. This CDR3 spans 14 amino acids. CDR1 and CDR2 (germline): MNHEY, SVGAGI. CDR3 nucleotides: TGTGCCAGCAGGTACGAACACACAAACACTGAAGCTTTCTTT. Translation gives CASRYEHTNTEAFF.